The T cell receptor beta chain described here comes from a study of T cells after yellow fever vaccination. Notes on the study in general: Weaker overall, the secondary response nonetheless peaked faster (day 5 versus 15). Few clonotypes appeared in both CD4 and CD8 compartments. After the booster, approximately 96% of CD4 and 75% to 90% of CD8 primary-response clones were re-detected.

Of note for this clonotype: Its antigen is not identified.

Researchers made TCR cDNA using 5'RACE template switching, and this step added a universal primer site and UMIs. From the 5' RACE reads, TCRdb called clonotypes with MiXCR, one entry per CDR3 protein. The profile covers 450,000 to 600,000 distinct CDR3 sequences, with roughly a sixth appearing a single time and around 16% taken by the ten largest. CDR1 MNHNS and CDR2 SASEGT come from the germline V gene. Trimming shortened V by 8 bases and J by 0 bases, and 16 bases separated the two germline ends. This CDR3 spans 15 amino acids. The V call is TRBV6-1, the J call TRBJ1-1; D ambiguous. The sample in question was PBMCs, obtained around 5 days after the first yellow fever vaccination. The clonotype originates from a man aged 18 to 30 who received the YFV17D yellow fever vaccine. The CDR3 DNA reads as TGTGCCAGCTTAGAGGCAGGAGCTATGAACACTGAAGCTTTCTTT. This encodes CASLEAGAMNTEAFF.